The sequence of this TCR beta chain was determined in a study of blood T cell repertoires in COVID-19. The protocol was immunoSEQ multiplex PCR, while the TCRdb copy is restricted to in-frame clones and leaves out a portion. The sample holds more than 150,000 clones, around 77% seen once. V shed 2 bases and J 3 bases; nucleotides not matched to a gene: 7. The CDR3 totals 15 residues. Germline-derived CDR1 and CDR2 are LGHDT and YNNKEL (reference sequence). Sequenced: peripheral blood. This sequence was found in a man aged 60-69 years with active or convalescent COVID-19. This chain links TRBV3-1 (or the pseudogene TRBV3-2) with TRBJ2-7, with 7 bases matching TRBD2. CDR3 DNA: TGTGCCAGCAGCCAAAAGGGGTGGGACTACTACGAGCAGTACTTC. Its protein is CASSQKGWDYYEQYF.